This TCR beta chain was recovered during a study of beta chain features in type 1 diabetes. Study results and limitations: Cells with high TCR expression could be over-represented when cDNA is sequenced. Researchers report that Type 1 diabetes patients had moderately but significantly shorter TCRB CDR3s across all four CD4+ subsets.

Expressed TCRB transcripts got sequenced, as all isolated RNA was reverse transcribed. Some clones are missing from TCRdb's copy, which holds only in-frame ones; the method was immunoSEQ multiplex PCR. The table has around 150,000 clones, 6.5% to 10% seen once; the top ten hold approximately 0.54%. As regards this clone: Its antigen is unknown.

Cell sorting via CD45RO/CCR7/CD25/CD127/CD95/CD27 was performed to obtain CD4+ naive, central memory, regulatory and stem cell-like memory cells. Trimming pared 8 bases from V and 10 bases from J, leaving 14 bases between. Germline CDR1 LNHDA, CDR2 SQIVND (reference sequence). The CDR3 is made up of 11 amino acids. This chain links TRBV19 with TRBJ1-2, with a possible D match to TRBD1 (6 bases). Sequenced: central memory CD4+ T cells from blood. This TCR was sampled from a woman between 18 and 29 years old with type 1 diabetes. This CDR3 reads CASFDRPNYTF. For the CDR3, the DNA is TGTGCCAGTTTCGACAGGCCCAACTACACCTTC.